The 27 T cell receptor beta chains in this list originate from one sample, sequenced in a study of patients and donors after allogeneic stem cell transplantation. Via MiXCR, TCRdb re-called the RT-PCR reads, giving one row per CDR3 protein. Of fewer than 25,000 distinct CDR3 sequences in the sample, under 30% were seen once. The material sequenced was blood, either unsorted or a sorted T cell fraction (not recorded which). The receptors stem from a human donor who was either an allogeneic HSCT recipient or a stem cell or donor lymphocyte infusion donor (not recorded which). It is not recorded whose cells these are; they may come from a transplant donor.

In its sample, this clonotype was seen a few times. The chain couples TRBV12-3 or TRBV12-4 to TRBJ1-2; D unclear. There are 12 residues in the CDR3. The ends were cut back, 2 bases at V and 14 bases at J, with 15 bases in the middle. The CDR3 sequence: CASSLTGTEETF. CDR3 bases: TGTGCCAGCAGTTTAACGGGTACGGAGGAGACCTTC.

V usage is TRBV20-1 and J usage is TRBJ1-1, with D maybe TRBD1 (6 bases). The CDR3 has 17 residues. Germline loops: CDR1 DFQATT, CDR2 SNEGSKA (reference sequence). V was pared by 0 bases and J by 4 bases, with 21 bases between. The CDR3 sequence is CSARDLRGRGSCTEAFF. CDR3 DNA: TGCAGTGCTAGAGATTTACGGGGGCGCGGGAGCTGCACTGAAGCTTTCTTT.

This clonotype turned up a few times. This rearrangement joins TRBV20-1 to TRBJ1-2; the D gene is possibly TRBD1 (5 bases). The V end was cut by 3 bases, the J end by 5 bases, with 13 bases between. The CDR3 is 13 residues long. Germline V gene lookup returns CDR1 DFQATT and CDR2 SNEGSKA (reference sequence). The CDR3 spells CSARGGAGYGYTF. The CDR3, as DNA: TGCAGTGCTAGGGGGGGTGCAGGTTATGGCTACACCTTC.

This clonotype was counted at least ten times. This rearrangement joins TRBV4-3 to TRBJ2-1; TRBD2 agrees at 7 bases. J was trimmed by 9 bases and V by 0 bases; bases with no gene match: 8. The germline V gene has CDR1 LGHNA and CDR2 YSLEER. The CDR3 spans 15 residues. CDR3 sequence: CASSQDGRREGEQFF. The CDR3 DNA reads TGCGCCAGCAGCCAAGATGGGAGGAGGGAGGGTGAGCAGTTCTTC.

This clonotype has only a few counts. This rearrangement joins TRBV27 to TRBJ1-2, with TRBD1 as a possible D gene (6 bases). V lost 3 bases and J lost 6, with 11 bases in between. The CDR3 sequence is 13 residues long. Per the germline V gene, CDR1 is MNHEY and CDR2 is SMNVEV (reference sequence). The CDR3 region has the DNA TGTGCCAGCAGTTTCGGAACAGGGAATGGCTACACCTTC. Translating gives CASSFGTGNGYTF.

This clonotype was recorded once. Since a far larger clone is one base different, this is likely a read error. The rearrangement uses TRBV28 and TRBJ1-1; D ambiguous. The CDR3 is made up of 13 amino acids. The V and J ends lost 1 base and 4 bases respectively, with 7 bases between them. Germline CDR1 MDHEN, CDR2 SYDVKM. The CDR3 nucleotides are TGTGCCAGCAGTTTATTGGGAGGCACTGAAGCTTTCTTT. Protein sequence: CASSLLGGTEAFF.

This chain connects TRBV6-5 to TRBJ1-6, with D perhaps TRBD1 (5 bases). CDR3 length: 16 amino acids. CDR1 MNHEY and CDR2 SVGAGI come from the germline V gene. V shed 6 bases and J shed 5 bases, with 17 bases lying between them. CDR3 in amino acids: CASSHRRTPNNSPLHF. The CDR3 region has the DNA TGTGCCAGCAGCCATCGCCGGACACCCAATAATTCACCCCTCCACTTT.

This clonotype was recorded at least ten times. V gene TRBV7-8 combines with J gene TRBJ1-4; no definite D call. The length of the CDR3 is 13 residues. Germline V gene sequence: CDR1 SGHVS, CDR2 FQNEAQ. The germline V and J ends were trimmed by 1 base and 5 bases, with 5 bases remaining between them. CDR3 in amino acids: CASSLGVNEKLFF. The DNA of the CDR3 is TGTGCCAGCAGCTTAGGAGTAAATGAAAAACTGTTTTTT.

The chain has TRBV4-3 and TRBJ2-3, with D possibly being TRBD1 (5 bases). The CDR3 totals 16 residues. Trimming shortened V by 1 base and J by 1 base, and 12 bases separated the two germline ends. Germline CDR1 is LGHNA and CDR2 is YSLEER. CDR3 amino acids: CASSQVGWGGTDTQYF. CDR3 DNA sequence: TGCGCCAGCAGCCAAGTAGGATGGGGCGGCACAGATACGCAGTATTTT.

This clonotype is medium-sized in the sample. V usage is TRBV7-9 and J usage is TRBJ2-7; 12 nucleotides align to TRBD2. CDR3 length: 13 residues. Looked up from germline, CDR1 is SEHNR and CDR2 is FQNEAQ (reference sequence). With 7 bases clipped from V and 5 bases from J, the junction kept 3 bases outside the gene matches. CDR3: CASKRLAGDEQYF. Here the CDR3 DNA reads TGTGCCAGCAAGAGACTAGCGGGGGACGAGCAGTACTTC.

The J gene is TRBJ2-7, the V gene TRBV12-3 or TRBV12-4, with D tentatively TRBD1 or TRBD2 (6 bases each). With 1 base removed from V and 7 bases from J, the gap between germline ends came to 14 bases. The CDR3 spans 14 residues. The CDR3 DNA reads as TGTGCCAGCAGTTTAGGGGGGGCGGAAGATGAGCAGTACGTC. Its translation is CASSLGGAEDEQYV.

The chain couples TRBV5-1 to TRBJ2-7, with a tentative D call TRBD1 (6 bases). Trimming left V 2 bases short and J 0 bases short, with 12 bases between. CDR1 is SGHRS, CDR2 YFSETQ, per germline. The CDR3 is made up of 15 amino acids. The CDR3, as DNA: TGCGCCAGCAGCTTAGGGACACTAAGCTCCTACGAGCAGTACTTC. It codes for CASSLGTLSSYEQYF.

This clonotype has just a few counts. CDR3 sequence reads: CASSVLGNTGELFF. CDR3 DNA: TGTGCCAGCAGTGTCCTGGGGAACACCGGGGAGCTGTTTTTT. This chain joins TRBV7-3 and TRBJ2-2; unclear D gene. Germline V lookup: CDR1 SGHTA, CDR2 FQGTGA. There are 14 residues in the CDR3. With 6 bases removed from V and 1 base from J, the gap between germline ends came to 9 bases.

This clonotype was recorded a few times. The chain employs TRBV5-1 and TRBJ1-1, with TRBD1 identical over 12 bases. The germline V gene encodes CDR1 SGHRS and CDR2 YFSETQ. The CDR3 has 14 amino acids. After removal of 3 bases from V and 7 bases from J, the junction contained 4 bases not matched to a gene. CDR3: CASSWDRGLGEAFF. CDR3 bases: TGCGCCAGCAGCTGGGACAGGGGGCTTGGTGAAGCTTTCTTT.

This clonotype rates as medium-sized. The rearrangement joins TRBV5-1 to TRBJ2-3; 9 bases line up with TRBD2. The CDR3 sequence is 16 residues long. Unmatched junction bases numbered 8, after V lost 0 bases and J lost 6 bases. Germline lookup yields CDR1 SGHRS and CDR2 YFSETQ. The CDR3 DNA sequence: TGCGCCAGCAGCTTGGCGGCGGGGGGGCCGGGTGATACGCAGTATTTT. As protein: CASSLAAGGPGDTQYF.

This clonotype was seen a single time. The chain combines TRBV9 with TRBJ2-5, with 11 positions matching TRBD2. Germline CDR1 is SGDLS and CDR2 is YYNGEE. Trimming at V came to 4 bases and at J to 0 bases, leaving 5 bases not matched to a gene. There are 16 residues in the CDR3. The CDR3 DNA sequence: TGTGCCAGCAGCCGGAGGGGACTAGCGGACCAAGAGACCCAGTACTTC. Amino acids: CASSRRGLADQETQYF.

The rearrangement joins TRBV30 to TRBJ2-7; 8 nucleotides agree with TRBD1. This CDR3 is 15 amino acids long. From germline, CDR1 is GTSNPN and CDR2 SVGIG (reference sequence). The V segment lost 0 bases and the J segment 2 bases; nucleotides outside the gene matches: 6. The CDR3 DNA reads TGTGCCTGGAGTGTATCGAGGACAGGGACCTACGAGCAGTACTTC. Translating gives CAWSVSRTGTYEQYF.

The CDR3 nucleotides read TGTGCCAGCAGTTTCGGGACAGCTTACGAGCAGTACGTC. Encoded protein: CASSFGTAYEQYV. The chain couples TRBV6-2 or TRBV6-3 to TRBJ2-7; TRBD1 matches 7 bases. The ends lost 4 bases at V and 4 bases at J; junction bases unmatched: 4. This CDR3 is built from 13 residues. Germline-derived CDR1 and CDR2 are MNHEY and SVGEGT.

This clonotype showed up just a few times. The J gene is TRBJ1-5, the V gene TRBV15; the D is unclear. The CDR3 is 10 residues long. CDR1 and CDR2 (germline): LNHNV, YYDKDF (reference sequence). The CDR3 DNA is TGTGCGGCCGGCAATCAGCCCCAGCATTTT. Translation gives CAAGNQPQHF.

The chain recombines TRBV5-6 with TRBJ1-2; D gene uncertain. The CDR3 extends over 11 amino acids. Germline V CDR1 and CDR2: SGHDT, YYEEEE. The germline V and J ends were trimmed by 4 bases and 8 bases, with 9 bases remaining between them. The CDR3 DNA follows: TGTGCCAGCAGCCGGCCCGGAGGCTACACCTTC. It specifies CASSRPGGYTF. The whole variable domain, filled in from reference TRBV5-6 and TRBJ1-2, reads DAGVTQSPTHLIKTRGQQVTLRCSPKSGHDTVSWYQQALGQGPQFIFQYYEEEERQRGNFPDRFSGHQFPNYSSELNVNALLLGDSALYLCASSRPGGYTFGSGTRLTVV.

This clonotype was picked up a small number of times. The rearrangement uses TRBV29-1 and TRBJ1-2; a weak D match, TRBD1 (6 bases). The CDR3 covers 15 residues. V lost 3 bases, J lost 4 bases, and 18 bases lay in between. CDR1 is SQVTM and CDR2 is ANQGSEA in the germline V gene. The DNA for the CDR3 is TGCAGCGTTGACACTTACAGGGAGTTCGGCTATGGCTACACCTTC. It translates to CSVDTYREFGYGYTF.

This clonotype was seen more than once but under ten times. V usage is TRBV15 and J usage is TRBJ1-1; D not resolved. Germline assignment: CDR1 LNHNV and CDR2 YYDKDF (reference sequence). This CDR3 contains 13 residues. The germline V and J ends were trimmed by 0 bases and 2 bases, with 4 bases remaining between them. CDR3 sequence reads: CATSRDFNTEAFF. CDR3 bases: TGTGCCACCAGCAGAGATTTTAACACTGAAGCTTTCTTT.

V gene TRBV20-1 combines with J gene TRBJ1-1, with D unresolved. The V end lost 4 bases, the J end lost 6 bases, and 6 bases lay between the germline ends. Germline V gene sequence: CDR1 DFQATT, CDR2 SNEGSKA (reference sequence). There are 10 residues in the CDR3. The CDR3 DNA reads TGCAGTGCTACGAGAGCTGAAGCTTTCTTT. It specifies CSATRAEAFF.

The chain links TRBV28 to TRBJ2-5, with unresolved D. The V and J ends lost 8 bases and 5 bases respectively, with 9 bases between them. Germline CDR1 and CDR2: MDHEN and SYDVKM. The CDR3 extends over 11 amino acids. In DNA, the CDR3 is TGTGCCAGCGGAGATGTGGAGACCCAGTACTTC. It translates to CASGDVETQYF.

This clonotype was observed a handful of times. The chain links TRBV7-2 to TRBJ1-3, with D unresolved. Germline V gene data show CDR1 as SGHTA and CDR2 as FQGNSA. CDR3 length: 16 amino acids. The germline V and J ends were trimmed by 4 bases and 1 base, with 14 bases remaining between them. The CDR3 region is CASSSNPVRSGNTIYF. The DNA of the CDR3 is TGTGCCAGCAGCTCTAATCCAGTCAGGTCTGGAAACACCATATATTTT.

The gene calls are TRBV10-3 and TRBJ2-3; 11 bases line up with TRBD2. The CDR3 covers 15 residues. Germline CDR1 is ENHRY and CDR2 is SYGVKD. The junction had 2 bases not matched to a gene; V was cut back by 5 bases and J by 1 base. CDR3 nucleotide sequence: TGTGCCATCAGTAAACTAGCGGGGGGCACAGATACGCAGTATTTT. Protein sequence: CAISKLAGGTDTQYF.

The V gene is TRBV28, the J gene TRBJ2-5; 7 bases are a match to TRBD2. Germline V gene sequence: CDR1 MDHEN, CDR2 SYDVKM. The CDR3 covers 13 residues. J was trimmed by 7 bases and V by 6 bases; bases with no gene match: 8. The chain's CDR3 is CASRQSGVGTQYF. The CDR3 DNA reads TGTGCCAGCAGACAAAGCGGGGTGGGGACCCAGTACTTC.